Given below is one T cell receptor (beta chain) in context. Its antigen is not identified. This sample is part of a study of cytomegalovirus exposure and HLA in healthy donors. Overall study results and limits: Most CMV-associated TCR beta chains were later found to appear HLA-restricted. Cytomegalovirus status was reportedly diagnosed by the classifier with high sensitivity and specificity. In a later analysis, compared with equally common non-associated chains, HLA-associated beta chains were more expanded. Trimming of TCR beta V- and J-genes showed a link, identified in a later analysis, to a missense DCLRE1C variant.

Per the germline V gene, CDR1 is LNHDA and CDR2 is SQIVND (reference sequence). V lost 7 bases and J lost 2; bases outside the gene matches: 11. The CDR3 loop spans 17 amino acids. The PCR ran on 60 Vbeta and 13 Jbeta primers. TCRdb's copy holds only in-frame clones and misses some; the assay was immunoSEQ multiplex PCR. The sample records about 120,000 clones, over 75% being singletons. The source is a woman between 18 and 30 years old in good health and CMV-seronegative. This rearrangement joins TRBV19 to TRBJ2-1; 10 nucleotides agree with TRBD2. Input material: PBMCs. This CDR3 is CASKRASGSSAYNEQFF. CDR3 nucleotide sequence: TGTGCCAGTAAGCGGGCTAGCGGGAGTTCTGCCTACAATGAGCAGTTCTTC.